Below are 3 T cell receptor beta chains sequenced from a single sample in a study of shared clonotypes between healthy human individuals. The repertoire was sequenced with immunoSEQ multiplex PCR; TCRdb's copy has only in-frame clones and lacks some. Among approximately 110,000 clones, around 64% were seen once, and the ten largest hold over 20%. The sample consisted of memory CD8+ T cells sorted from blood. Described subset: CD45RO+ cells pooled with CCR7-negative TemRA cells. Receptor source: a woman aged 30 to 39 in good health.

This sequence joins TRBV7-2 and TRBJ1-4; D may be TRBD1 (6 bases). This CDR3 region has 15 residues. CDR1 is SGHTA, CDR2 FQGNSA, per germline. V was shortened by 7 bases and J by 5 bases, with 17 bases between the two germline ends. In DNA form, the CDR3 reads TGTGCCAGCACCGTGGGGGGCTACAGAAATGAAAAACTGTTTTTT. Protein product: CASTVGGYRNEKLFF.

This clone showed up just once. The genes are TRBV4-1 and TRBJ1-1; TRBD1 might be the D (5 bases). CDR1 is MGHRA, CDR2 YSYEKL, per germline. The V end lost 0 bases, the J end lost 4 bases, and 12 bases lay between the germline ends. The CDR3 contains 15 residues. The CDR3 nucleotides read TGCGCCAGCAGCCAAGATAAAGGCCAGGGCACTGAAGCTTTCTTT. The encoded protein is CASSQDKGQGTEAFF.

The rearrangement joins TRBV27 to TRBJ2-7; 10 positions agree with TRBD1. In germline, CDR1 is MNHEY, CDR2 SMNVEV (reference sequence). J lost 4 bases, V lost 0 bases, and 6 bases had no gene match. CDR3 length equals 16 residues. Here the CDR3 reads CASSLSRKDRGYEQYF. CDR3 coding DNA: TGTGCCAGCAGTTTATCCCGTAAGGACAGGGGGTACGAGCAGTACTTC.